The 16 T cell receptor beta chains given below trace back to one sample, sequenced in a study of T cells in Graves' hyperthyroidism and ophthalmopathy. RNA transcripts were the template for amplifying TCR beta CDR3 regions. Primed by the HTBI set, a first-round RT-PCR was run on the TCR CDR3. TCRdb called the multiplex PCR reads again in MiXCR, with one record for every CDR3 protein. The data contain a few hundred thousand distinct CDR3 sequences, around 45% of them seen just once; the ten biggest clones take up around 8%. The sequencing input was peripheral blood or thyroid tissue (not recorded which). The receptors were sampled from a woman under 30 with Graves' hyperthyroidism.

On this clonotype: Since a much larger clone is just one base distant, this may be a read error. The CDR3 DNA is TGTGCCGGCAGCTTGGGGAAGGCCGGGGAGCTGTTTTTT. Amino acids: CAGSLGKAGELFF. This chain connects TRBV11-3 to TRBJ2-2; D is undetermined. The CDR3 extends over 13 amino acids. Germline V gene data show CDR1 as SGHNT and CDR2 as YENEEA. The complete variable domain, with remaining parts taken from reference TRBV11-3 and TRBJ2-2, reads EAGVVQSPRYKIIEKKQPVAFWCNPISGHNTLYWYLQNLGQGPELLIRYENEEAVDDSQLPKDRFSAERLKGVDSTLKIQPAELGDSAVYLCAGSLGKAGELFFGEGSRLTVL.

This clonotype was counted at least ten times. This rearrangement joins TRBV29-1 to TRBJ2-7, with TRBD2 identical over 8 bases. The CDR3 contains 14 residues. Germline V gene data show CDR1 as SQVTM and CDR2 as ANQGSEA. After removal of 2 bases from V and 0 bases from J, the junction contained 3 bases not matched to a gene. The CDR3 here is CSVELAGLSYEQYF. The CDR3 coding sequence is TGCAGCGTTGAACTAGCGGGCCTCTCCTACGAGCAGTACTTC.

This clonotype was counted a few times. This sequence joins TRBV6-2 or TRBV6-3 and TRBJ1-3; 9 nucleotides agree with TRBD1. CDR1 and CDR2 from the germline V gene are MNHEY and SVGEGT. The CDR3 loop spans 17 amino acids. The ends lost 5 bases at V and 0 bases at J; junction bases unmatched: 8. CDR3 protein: CASSRQTGGSSGNTIYF. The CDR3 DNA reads TGTGCCAGCAGTCGCCAGACAGGGGGAAGCTCTGGAAACACCATATATTTT.

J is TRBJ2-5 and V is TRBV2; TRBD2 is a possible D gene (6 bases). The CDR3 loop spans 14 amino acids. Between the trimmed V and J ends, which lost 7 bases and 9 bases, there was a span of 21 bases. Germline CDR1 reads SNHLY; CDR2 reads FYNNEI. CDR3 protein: CASTRGGLRQPQYF. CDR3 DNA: TGTGCCAGCACAAGAGGAGGGCTGAGGCAGCCCCAGTACTTC.

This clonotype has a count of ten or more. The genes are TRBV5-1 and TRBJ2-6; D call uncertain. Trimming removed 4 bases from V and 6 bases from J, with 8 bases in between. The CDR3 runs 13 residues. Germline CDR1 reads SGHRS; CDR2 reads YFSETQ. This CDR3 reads CASSLDEANVLTF. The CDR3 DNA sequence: TGCGCCAGCAGCCTGGACGAGGCCAACGTCCTGACTTTC.

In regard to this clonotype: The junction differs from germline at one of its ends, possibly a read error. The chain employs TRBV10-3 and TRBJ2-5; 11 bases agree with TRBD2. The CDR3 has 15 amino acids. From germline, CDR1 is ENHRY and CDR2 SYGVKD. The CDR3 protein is CAISRTSGSISERFF. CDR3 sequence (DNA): TGTGCCATCTCTCGAACTAGCGGGAGTATTAGTGAGCGGTTCTTC.

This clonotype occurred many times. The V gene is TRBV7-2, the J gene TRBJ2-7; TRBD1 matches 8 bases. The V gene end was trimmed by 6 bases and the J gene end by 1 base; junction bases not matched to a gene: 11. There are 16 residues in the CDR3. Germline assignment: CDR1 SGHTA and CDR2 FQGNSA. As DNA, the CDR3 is TGTGCCAGCAGTCGTCAACTCGGGACAGGATCCTACGAGCAGTACTTC. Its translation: CASSRQLGTGSYEQYF.

The CDR3, as DNA: TGCAGTGCTAGACTTACTAGCGGGAGTTTCGATGAGCAGTTCTTC. This translates into CSARLTSGSFDEQFF. This chain uses TRBV20-1 with TRBJ2-7; 11 bases agree with TRBD2. The J call may be in error: the DNA end matches TRBJ2-1 better. CDR1 and CDR2 (germline): DFQATT, SNEGSKA (reference sequence). The CDR3 runs to 15 residues.

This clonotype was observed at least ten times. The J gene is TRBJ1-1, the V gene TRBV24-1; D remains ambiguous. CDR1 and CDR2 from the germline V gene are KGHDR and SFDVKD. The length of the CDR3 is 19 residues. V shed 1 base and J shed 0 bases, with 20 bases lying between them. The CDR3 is CATSDFPGLAWGMNTEAFF. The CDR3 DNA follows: TGTGCCACCAGTGATTTCCCCGGGCTGGCCTGGGGAATGAACACTGAAGCTTTCTTT.

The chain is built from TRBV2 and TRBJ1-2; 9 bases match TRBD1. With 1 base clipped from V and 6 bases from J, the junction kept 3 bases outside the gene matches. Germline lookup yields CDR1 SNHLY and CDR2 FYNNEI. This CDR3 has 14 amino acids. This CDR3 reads CASSEGQGVDGYTF. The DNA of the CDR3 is TGTGCCAGCAGTGAAGGACAGGGGGTCGATGGCTACACCTTC.

In nucleotides, the CDR3 is TGCAGTGCGAGTGGGGCTAGCGGGAGCCTCTACGAGCAGTACTTC. This sequence encodes CSASGASGSLYEQYF. The rearrangement uses TRBV20-1 and TRBJ2-7, with 10 bases fitting TRBD2. This CDR3 has 15 amino acids. Germline V gene lookup returns CDR1 DFQATT and CDR2 SNEGSKA (reference sequence). The trim removed 6 bases at V and 3 bases at J, leaving 11 bases unmatched.

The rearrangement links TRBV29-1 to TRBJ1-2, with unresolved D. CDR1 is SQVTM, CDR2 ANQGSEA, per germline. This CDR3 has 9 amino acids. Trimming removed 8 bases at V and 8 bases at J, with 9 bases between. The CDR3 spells CSSGGGYTF. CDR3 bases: TGCAGCTCGGGAGGAGGCTACACCTTC.

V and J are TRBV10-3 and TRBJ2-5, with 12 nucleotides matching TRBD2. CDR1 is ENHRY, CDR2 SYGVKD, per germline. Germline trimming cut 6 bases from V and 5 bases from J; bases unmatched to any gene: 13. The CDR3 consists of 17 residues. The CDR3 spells CAISRLASGRATETQYF. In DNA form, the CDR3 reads TGTGCCATCAGCAGACTTGCTAGCGGGAGGGCCACTGAGACCCAGTACTTC.

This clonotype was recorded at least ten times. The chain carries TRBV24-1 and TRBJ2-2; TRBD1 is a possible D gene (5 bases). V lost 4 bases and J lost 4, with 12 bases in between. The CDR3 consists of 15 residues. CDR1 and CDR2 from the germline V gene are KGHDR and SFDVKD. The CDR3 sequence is CATSDIDSSTGELFF. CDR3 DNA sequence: TGTGCCACCAGTGACATTGACAGTTCCACCGGGGAGCTGTTTTTT.

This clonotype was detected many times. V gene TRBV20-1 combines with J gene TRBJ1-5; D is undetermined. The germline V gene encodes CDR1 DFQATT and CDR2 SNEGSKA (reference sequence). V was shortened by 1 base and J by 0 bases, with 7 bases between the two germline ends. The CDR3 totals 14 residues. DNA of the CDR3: TGCAGTGCTAGAGTTGGGTATAGCAATCAGCCCCAGCATTTT. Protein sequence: CSARVGYSNQPQHF.

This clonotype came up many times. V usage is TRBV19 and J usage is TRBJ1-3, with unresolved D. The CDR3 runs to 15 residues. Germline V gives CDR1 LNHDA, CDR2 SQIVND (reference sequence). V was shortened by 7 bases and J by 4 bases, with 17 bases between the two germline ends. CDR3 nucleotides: TGTGCCAGTATGAAGTGGCAGCTTAACGGAAACACCATATATTTT. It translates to CASMKWQLNGNTIYF. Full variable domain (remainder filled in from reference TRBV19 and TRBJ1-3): DGGITQSPKYLFRKEGQNVTLSCEQNLNHDAMYWYRQDPGQGLRLIYYSQIVNDFQKGDIAEGYSVSREKKESFPLTVTSAQKNPTAFYLCASMKWQLNGNTIYFGEGSWLTVV.